This T cell receptor beta chain is from a study of shared clonotypes between healthy human individuals. The study's findings and limits: Sampling involved blood alone; tissue repertoires likely differ.

The CDR3 has 16 residues. Germline lookup yields CDR1 LGHNA and CDR2 YSLEER. J gave up 0 bases and V 0 bases, and 2 bases lay outside the gene matches. In replicate PCRs of unsorted PBMC, 250 to 300 ng DNA, about 31,000 T cell genomes, was used. Authors' data handling: Junction-only immunoSEQ data arrived without quality scores, meaning filtering differed. The repertoire was sequenced with immunoSEQ multiplex PCR; TCRdb's copy has only in-frame clones and lacks some. That table is the source of V, J and clone size, and D and trimming were worked out from the DNA. The repertoire consists of 400,000 to 550,000 clones, with roughly 85% occurring once and the leading ten covering more than 10%. As regards this clone: Antigen unknown.

All of the donors resided in Nashville, Tennessee, and each was a Caucasian adult. V and J are TRBV4-3 and TRBJ2-1; 7 bases are shared with TRBD2. Source material: PBMCs. The origin of this receptor is a middle-aged woman in good health. Some clones in this sample may be carry-over from other donors' samples. The CDR3 sequence: CASSQDPGGSYNEQFF. The CDR3 DNA reads TGCGCCAGCAGCCAAGATCCGGGGGGCTCCTACAATGAGCAGTTCTTC.